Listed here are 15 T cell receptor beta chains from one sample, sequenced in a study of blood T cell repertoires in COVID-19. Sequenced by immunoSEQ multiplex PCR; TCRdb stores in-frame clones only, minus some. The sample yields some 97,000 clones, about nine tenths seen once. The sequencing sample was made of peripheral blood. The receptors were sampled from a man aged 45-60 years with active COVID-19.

Written as DNA, the CDR3 is TGTGCCAGCAGCGACCCACGGGGGGGCTACCCCCCAGATACGCAGTATTTT. Encoded protein: CASSDPRGGYPPDTQYF. V usage is TRBV9 and J usage is TRBJ2-3; 8 bases are shared with TRBD2. This CDR3 region has 17 residues. The V gene's germline CDR1 is SGDLS and CDR2 YYNGEE. The junction had 13 bases not matched to a gene; V was cut back by 3 bases and J by 4 bases.

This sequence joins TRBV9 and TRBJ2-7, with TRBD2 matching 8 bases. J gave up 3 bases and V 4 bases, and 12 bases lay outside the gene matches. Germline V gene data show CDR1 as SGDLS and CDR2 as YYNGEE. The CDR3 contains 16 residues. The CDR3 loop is CASSKEVCREGYEQYV. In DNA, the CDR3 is TGTGCCAGCAGCAAAGAGGTGTGTCGGGAGGGCTACGAGCAGTACGTC.

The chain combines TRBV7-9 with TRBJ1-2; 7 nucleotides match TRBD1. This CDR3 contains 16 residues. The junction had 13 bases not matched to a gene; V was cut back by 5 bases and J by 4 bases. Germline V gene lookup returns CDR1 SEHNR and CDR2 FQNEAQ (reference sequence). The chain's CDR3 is CASSPLGQQPSYGYTF. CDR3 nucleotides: TGTGCCAGCAGCCCCCTGGGACAGCAGCCCTCCTATGGCTACACCTTC.

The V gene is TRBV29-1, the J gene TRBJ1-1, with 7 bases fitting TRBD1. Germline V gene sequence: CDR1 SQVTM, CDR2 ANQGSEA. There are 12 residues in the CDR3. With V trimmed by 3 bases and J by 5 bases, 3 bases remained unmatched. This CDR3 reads CSVDRGFTEAFF. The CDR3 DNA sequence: TGCAGCGTTGACAGGGGGTTTACTGAAGCTTTCTTT. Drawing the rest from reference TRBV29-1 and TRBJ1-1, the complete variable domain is SAVISQKPSRDICQRGTSLTIQCQVDSQVTMMFWYRQQPGQSLTLIATANQGSEATYESGFVIDKFPISRPNLTFSTLTVSNMSPEDSSIYLCSVDRGFTEAFFGQGTRLTVV.

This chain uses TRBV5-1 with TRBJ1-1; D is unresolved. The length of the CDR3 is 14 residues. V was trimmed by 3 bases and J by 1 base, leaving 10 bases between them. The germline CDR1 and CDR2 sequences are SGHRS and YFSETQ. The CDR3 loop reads CASSYYLGNTEAFF. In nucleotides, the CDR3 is TGCGCCAGCAGCTACTATTTGGGGAACACTGAAGCTTTCTTT. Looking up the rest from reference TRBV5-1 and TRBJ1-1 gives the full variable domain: KAGVTQTPRYLIKTRGQQVTLSCSPISGHRSVSWYQQTPGQGLQFLFEYFSETQRNKGNFPGRFSGRQFSNSRSEMNVSTLELGDSALYLCASSYYLGNTEAFFGQGTRLTVV.

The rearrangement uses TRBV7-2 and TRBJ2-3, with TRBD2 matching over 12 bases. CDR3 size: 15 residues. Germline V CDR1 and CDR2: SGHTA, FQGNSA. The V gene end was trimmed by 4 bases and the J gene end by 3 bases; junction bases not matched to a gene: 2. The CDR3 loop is CASSSSGGATDTQYF. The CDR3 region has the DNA TGTGCCAGCAGCTCTAGCGGGGGGGCGACAGATACGCAGTATTTT.

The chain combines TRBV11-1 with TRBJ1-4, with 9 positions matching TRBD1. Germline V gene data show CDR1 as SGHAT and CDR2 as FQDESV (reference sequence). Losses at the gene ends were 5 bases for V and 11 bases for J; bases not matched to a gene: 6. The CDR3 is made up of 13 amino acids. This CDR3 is CASSPGQGRKLFF. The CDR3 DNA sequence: TGTGCCAGCAGCCCTGGACAGGGGAGGAAACTGTTTTTT.

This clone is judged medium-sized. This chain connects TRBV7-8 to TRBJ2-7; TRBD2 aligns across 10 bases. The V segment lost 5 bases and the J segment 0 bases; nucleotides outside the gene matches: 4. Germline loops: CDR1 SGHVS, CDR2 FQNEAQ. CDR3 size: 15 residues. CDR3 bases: TGTGCCAGCAGCCAACTAGCGGGAAGCTCCTACGAGCAGTACGTC. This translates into CASSQLAGSSYEQYV.

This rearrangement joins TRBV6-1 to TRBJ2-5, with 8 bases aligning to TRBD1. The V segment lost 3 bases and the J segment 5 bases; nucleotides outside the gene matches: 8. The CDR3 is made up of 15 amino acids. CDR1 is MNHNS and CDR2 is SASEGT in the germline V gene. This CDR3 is CASSDRARQGETQYF. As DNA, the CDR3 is TGTGCCAGCAGTGATCGGGCGAGACAGGGGGAGACCCAGTACTTC.

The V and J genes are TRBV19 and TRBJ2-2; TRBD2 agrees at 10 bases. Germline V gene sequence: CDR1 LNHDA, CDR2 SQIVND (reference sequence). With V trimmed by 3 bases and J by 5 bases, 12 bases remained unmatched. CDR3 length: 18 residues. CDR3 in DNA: TGTGCCAGTAGTATTCAACGACCTAGCGGGGGAAAGACCGGGGAGCTGTTTTTT. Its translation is CASSIQRPSGGKTGELFF.

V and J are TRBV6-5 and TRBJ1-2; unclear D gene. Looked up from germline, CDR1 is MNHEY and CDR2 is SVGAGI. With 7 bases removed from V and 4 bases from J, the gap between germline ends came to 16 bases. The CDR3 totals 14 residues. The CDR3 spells CASTGGPRAYGYTF. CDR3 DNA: TGTGCCAGCACCGGAGGTCCAAGGGCCTATGGCTACACCTTC.

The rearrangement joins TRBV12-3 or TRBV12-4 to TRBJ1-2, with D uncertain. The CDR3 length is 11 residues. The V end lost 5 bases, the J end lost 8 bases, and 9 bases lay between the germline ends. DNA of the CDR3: TGTGCCAGCAGTCCACGGTGGGGCTACACCTTC. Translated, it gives CASSPRWGYTF.

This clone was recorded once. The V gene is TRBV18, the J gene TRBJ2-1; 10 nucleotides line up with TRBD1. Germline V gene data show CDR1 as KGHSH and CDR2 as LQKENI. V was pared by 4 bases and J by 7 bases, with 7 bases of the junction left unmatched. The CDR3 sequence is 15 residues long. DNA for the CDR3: TGTGCCAGCTCACAAGACAGGGGGCGGATGAATGAGCAGTTCTTC. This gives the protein CASSQDRGRMNEQFF.

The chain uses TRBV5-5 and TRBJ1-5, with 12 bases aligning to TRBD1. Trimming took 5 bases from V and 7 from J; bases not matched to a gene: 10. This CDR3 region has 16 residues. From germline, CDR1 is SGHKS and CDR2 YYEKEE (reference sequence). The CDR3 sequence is CASSSTLGTGGQPQHF. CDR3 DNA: TGTGCCAGCAGTTCAACTCTTGGGACAGGGGGCCAGCCCCAGCATTTT.

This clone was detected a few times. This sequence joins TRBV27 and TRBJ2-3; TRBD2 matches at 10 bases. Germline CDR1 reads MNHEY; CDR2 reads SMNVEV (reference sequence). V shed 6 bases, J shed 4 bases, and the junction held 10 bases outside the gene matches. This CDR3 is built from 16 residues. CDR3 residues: CASSPTLAGAPDTQYF. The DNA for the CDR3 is TGTGCCAGCAGCCCCACCCTAGCGGGAGCCCCAGATACGCAGTATTTT.